This entry lists 7 T cell receptor beta chains sequenced from one sample in a study of blood T cell repertoires in COVID-19. Generated by immunoSEQ multiplex PCR, the TCRdb table keeps only in-frame clones and is missing some. Found here are 150,000 to 200,000 clones, over 80% of them singletons; the top ten hold under 3.5%. Sequenced input: peripheral blood. These receptors all stem from a woman aged 55-69 years with acute or convalescent COVID-19.

DNA of the CDR3: TGTGCCAGCAGTTACAGGCCGGACAGGCCGAATGAAAAACTGTTTTTT. Protein sequence: CASSYRPDRPNEKLFF. This chain connects TRBV6-5 to TRBJ1-4; 7 nucleotides line up with TRBD1. This CDR3 has 16 amino acids. Germline V gene data show CDR1 as MNHEY and CDR2 as SVGAGI. Losses at the gene ends were 2 bases for V and 5 bases for J; bases not matched to a gene: 8.

J is TRBJ2-3 and V is TRBV5-1, with no clear D. Germline-derived CDR1 and CDR2 are SGHRS and YFSETQ. V was cut by 6 bases and J by 1 base, with 12 bases left in between. The CDR3 has 14 residues. CDR3 sequence: CASTPTPGTDTQYF. In nucleotides, the CDR3 is TGCGCCAGCACTCCTACCCCTGGCACAGATACGCAGTATTTT.

The chain employs TRBV23-1 and TRBJ1-2, with a possible D match to TRBD1 (6 bases). TRBV23-1 is labeled an ORF, and its function is uncertain. CDR3 length: 14 residues. V was cut by 7 bases and J by 5 bases, with 17 bases left in between. The CDR3 region is CASIPTGSWYGYTF. The DNA for the CDR3 is TGCGCCAGCATCCCCACAGGGAGTTGGTATGGCTACACCTTC.

The chain combines TRBV28 with TRBJ1-2; 8 bases are a match to TRBD1. The ends lost 5 bases at V and 0 bases at J; junction bases unmatched: 8. The CDR3 consists of 16 residues. Germline values: CDR1 MDHEN, CDR2 SYDVKM. The CDR3 reads CASSTTGDGANYGYTF. CDR3 sequence (DNA): TGTGCCAGCAGTACGACAGGGGACGGAGCTAACTATGGCTACACCTTC.

This chain links TRBV9 with TRBJ1-6; TRBD1 matches 9 bases. The V gene end was trimmed by 3 bases and the J gene end by 7 bases; junction bases not matched to a gene: 8. This CDR3 comprises 16 residues. The germline gives CDR1 SGDLS, CDR2 YYNGEE. CDR3 loop: CASSGGTGRTNSPLHF. The CDR3 DNA follows: TGTGCCAGCAGCGGTGGGACAGGGAGGACGAATTCACCCCTCCACTTT.

This rearrangement joins TRBV7-9 to TRBJ2-5; TRBD2 matches 11 bases. CDR3 length: 17 amino acids. The V gene end was trimmed by 5 bases and the J gene end by 3 bases; junction bases not matched to a gene: 11. The V gene's germline CDR1 is SEHNR and CDR2 FQNEAQ (reference sequence). The CDR3 sequence: CASSPLGATSGEETQYF. The CDR3 region has the DNA TGTGCCAGCAGCCCCCTGGGGGCGACTAGCGGGGAAGAGACCCAGTACTTC.

The chain joins TRBV5-1 to TRBJ2-3; 9 nucleotides agree with TRBD2. This CDR3 comprises 14 residues. Germline lookup yields CDR1 SGHRS and CDR2 YFSETQ. Trimming cost V 5 bases and J 2 bases; bases outside gene matches: 3. In nucleotides, the CDR3 is TGCGCCAGCAGTGTAGCGGGGGCCACAGATACGCAGTATTTT. This encodes CASSVAGATDTQYF.